This entry is about one T cell receptor (beta chain). Its antigen remains undetermined. No much larger clone exists at a distance of one base, and base qualities are not known. The cohort consisted of 600 to 750 healthy bone marrow donors. At the time of sampling, every cohort member was nominally healthy, though immune exposures that went unrecorded were likely present. The donor tested CMV seropositive, placing the donor among the 290 or so seropositive members of the cohort. A peripheral blood sample was collected from each donor, and TCR beta sequencing was performed on peripheral blood mononuclear cells. Genomic DNA extraction from the blood cell samples was performed with the Qiagen DNeasy Blood Extraction Kit. From cysteine to phenylalanine, the CDR3 is 13 amino acids long. Here the CDR3 DNA is all that survives: 39 bases in frame from base 1. V is clipped by 5 bases and J by 3 bases, and the sequence between their germline boundaries is 11 bases long. From a lookup of the germline V gene (reference sequence), CDR1 and CDR2 are MNHEY and SMNVEV.

The data belong to a study of cytomegalovirus exposure and HLA in healthy donors (dated by TCRdb to the late 2010s). About the study as a whole: According to an earlier analysis of several hundred of the donors, about 179 million T cells yielded roughly 110 million unique TCR beta sequences and about 300 Gb of sequence data. An early release that covered several hundred HLA-typed donors contained about 300 gigabases of sequencing data and roughly 84 million unique TCR sequences. Of the roughly 400 genotyped donors, about 80% fell in the genetic ancestry cluster associated with self-reported Caucasian donors. The study aimed to test whether signatures of past pathogen exposure could be identified by cataloging public T cell receptors. The study used immunosequencing to profile the T cell repertoires of approximately 690 subjects and linked those repertoires to cytomegalovirus serostatus. A separate validation cohort of more than 100 different subjects was used in addition to the roughly 670-subject first cohort. To predict cytomegalovirus infection status, the study brought together high-throughput TCR immunosequencing, statistical association of individual TCRs with disease status, and machine learning. To study patterns of TCR occurrence, a later analysis re-analyzed previously published TCR beta repertoires from around 670 donors and added high-resolution HLA genotyping. The later analysis used no new phenotypic data to find candidate immune exposures, relying instead on TCR beta sequences and their occurrence across donors. To decide whether each TCR beta V gene segment behaved as functional or pseudogenic, an earlier analysis of over 500 of the donors relied on high-throughput TCR beta sequencing. Donor age, sex, ethnicity and CMV serostatus were compiled alongside the repertoire data. A later genetic analysis used genome-wide SNP genotypes for about 55% of the 666 donors, treating that subset as a discovery cohort. All discovery cohort repertoires had been generated on a single sequencing platform. HLA typing covered class I and class II loci at four-digit resolution. The number of typed donors differed by locus: roughly 620-630 for A, B, C, DRB1 and DQB1; 500 to 550 for DQA1; some 610 for DPA1; and around 450 for DPB1. Because of strong linkage in the cohort, a handful of DR-DQ haplotypes were treated as single units for association and clustering. Across 300 to 400 genotyped donors of the cohort, an average of roughly 230,000 unique TCR beta nucleotide sequences per donor were sequenced, and roughly 18% of those sequences were non-productive.

Overall study results and their limits: Sequencing depth was assumed to be roughly uniform across donors in the presence/absence analyses, though that assumption may not hold. A further reported finding was that TCR beta sequences accurately predicted the HLA-A and HLA-B alleles for most subjects in the first cohort. A later analysis reported that several top co-occurrence clusters appeared linked to parvovirus B19, influenza, CMV and Epstein-Barr virus. The cohort was sequenced for TCR beta chains only, and without alpha or paired-chain data the features that could be detected were limited. The sequencing pipeline was judged likely to have produced a cluster of highly shared sequence variants as a technical artifact. When HLA alleles, especially DR and DQ, strongly co-occurred, TCR associations were difficult to assign to individual alleles. Roughly 17 rarely observed V segments, including chromosome 9 orphons, were excluded from the earlier analysis of about 500 of the donors because counts were too low. The only immune exposure information available for the cohort was CMV serostatus. In vitro tests confirmed that a few of the cytomegalovirus-associated TCR beta chains recognize cytomegalovirus antigens. In an earlier analysis of a few hundred of the donors, most TCR beta V segments were observed in productive rearrangements about 87% or about 30% of the time, broadly matching IMGT annotations. While some public TCRs were present in many individuals, most TCR sequences turned up only very rarely across donors. A total of around 150 TCR beta chains were listed by the study as associated with cytomegalovirus. Because the 87-base-pair reads could not distinguish some IMGT-functional V segments, including TRBV6-2 and TRBV6-3, those segments were excluded. The authors suggested that the approach could potentially be generalized to other disease states and immunological phenotypes. Because HLA typing was missing for some donors at each locus, association tests included only the typed subset. In a later analysis, the rate of TCR association differed among HLA loci, with DRB1 alleles having the most associated TCRs and HLA-C alleles having the fewest. Linkage disequilibrium might explain the correlated functional status among segregating V segments, but an unknown experimental factor could not be ruled out. In a later analysis, HLA-associated TCR beta chains showed more clonal expansion and lower generation probabilities than non-associated chains that were equally common. The classifier was reported to diagnose cytomegalovirus status with high specificity and sensitivity in both the original and validation cohorts. Specific HLA alleles were associated with 15,000 to 20,000 TCR beta sequences at a false discovery rate of 0.05 in a later analysis. A later analysis found that most CMV-associated TCR beta chains appeared HLA-restricted, with HLA associations seemingly driven largely by CMV exposure. In a later genetic analysis, fewer N-insertions in productive TCRs were reported among donors in an Asian-associated ancestry cluster than the roughly 700-donor mean. V-gene and J-gene trimming of TCR beta chains was associated with a missense DCLRE1C variant in a later genetic analysis, and the association was replicated in an independent cohort.

The library was made by the immunoSEQ multiplex PCR assay. For the multiplex PCR, a mixture combining 60 forward primers for TCR Vbeta segments and 13 reverse primers for TCR Jbeta segments was used. The CDR3 region of rearranged TCR beta genes was amplified from genomic DNA with a multiplex PCR assay. Amplified TCR beta libraries were sequenced as 87-base-pair reads on the Illumina HiSeq System. In the original analysis: In a later analysis, approximately 74 million unique TCR beta chains were counted across the 500 to 850 repertoires, and about 10 million of these chains were shared by at least two donors. To remove PCR and sequencing errors, raw reads were error-corrected and collapsed into unique sequences using a nearest-neighbor algorithm that merged closely related sequences. To assign V, D and J gene segments, CDR3 sequences were aligned to IMGT reference sequences. For a sequence to be retained, at least a six-nucleotide match to both a V gene segment and a J gene segment was required. A rearrangement was called productive if the CDR3 had no stop codons and remained in frame with V and J, and every other rearrangement was called non-productive. CDR3 was defined by IMGT convention, running from the second conserved V-encoded cysteine to the conserved J-encoded phenylalanine. The earlier analysis of about 500 of the donors excluded sequences that lacked an unambiguous match to a single V gene segment. In an earlier analysis of a few hundred of the donors, V segments were called functional above 56.7% productive rearrangements and were called segregating when the between-donor standard deviation exceeded 5%. A statistical classification framework was developed to diagnose cytomegalovirus status using the catalog of TCR beta chain sequences. In a later analysis, TCR nucleotide sequences were compared against IMGT/GENE-DB human TR gene sequences so that V and J genes could be assigned. A later analysis assigned CDR3 sequences and most-parsimonious VDJ recombination scenarios with the TCRdist pipeline. In a later analysis, each TCR beta chain was defined by its CDR3 amino acid sequence together with its V-gene family, and reads lacking a unique V-gene family were excluded. To address suspected cross-contamination and a sequencing artifact, a later analysis removed over 500 highly shared, low-generation-probability nucleotide sequences. In a later analysis, a clonal expansion index for each public chain was calculated from normalized within-repertoire ranks of inferred template counts. Generation probabilities in a later analysis came from a VDJ recombination model fitted to out-of-frame rearrangements, and those results were checked against IGoR. Hypergeometric tests were used in a later analysis to score TCR-TCR, TCR-HLA and TCR-CMV co-occurrence, with a repertoire-size bias correction applied to the TCR pairs. In a later analysis, false discovery rates were estimated by permuting HLA or CMV assignments 20 times. In a later analysis, co-occurring TCRs were grouped with DBSCAN, and TCRdist sequence similarity was added when clustering was performed within HLA-allele-positive subsets. Repertoires with fewer than 30,000 or more than 120,000 public chains were left out of co-occurrence clustering, as were roughly five repertoires with anomalous nucleotide sharing. The immuneACCESS repertoire file appears here via TCRdb, limited to in-frame rearrangements. These files lack a portion of the clones; in checked studies, under half of the deficit traces to unresolved V genes, and the cause of the others is not known. For V, J and clone size, that table is used; D and trimming come from the DNA. Within this sample are just under 95,000 clones, with under 85% of them counted one time only. The top ten hold about 7% of the sample.

The clonotype comes from a man in his fifties or sixties in good health and CMV-seropositive. The sequenced sample was PBMCs. The chain is encoded by TRBV27 joined to TRBJ2-7, with no reliable assignment of the D segment. The CDR3 region reads CASSASNYYEQYF. At the DNA level, the sequence is TGTGCCAGCAGTGCCTCCAACTACTACGAGCAGTACTTC.